The 9 T cell receptor beta chains below all came from one sample that was sequenced in a study of vaccination effects on CD4 cells after COVID-19. Under the ViraFEST assay, PBMC were stimulated with viral peptide pools so that antigen-specific CD4+ T cells expanded. Sequencing was performed afterwards. The culture ran for less than 12 days, and then CD4+ T cells were isolated. Profiled with immunoSEQ multiplex PCR; TCRdb holds only in-frame clones, not every one. The profile shows approximately 30,000 clones, about 63% of them singletons. These receptors have no identified antigens. Specimen: CD4+ T cells from PBMCs cultured with HCoV-229E spike peptides, collected before COVID-19 vaccination. The receptor source for this set is a human donor who received a COVID-19 vaccine.

This clone was observed a single time. The chain uses TRBV9 and TRBJ2-1; TRBD2 might be the D (5 bases). Germline V gives CDR1 SGDLS, CDR2 YYNGEE. V was trimmed by 0 bases and J by 5 bases, leaving 6 bases between them. There are 13 residues in the CDR3. The CDR3 loop is CASSVERNNEQFF. The CDR3 coding sequence is TGTGCCAGCAGCGTAGAGCGGAACAATGAGCAGTTCTTC.

The chain uses TRBV3-1 (or the pseudogene TRBV3-2) and TRBJ2-1, with unresolved D. The CDR3 sequence is 14 residues long. Trimming took off 5 bases at V and 0 bases at J, with 8 bases between the two ends. CDR1 is LGHDT, CDR2 YNNKEL, per germline (reference sequence). The CDR3 sequence is CASSDHGSYNEQFF. The CDR3 coding sequence is TGTGCCAGCAGCGACCACGGCTCCTACAATGAGCAGTTCTTC.

The chain couples TRBV28 to TRBJ2-5; the D call may be TRBD1 or TRBD2 (6 bases each). Germline lookup yields CDR1 MDHEN and CDR2 SYDVKM. The V and J ends lost 4 bases and 2 bases respectively, with 14 bases between them. The CDR3 is 15 amino acids. CDR3 sequence (DNA): TGTGCCAGCAGTTCGCCACAGGGAGGTCAAGAGACCCAGTACTTC. Its protein product is CASSSPQGGQETQYF.

The chain uses TRBV19 and TRBJ1-3, with 9 bases fitting TRBD1. Trimming took 3 bases from V and 0 from J; bases not matched to a gene: 9. The CDR3 runs 18 residues. The V gene's germline CDR1 is LNHDA and CDR2 SQIVND (reference sequence). The CDR3 loop reads CASSIAGTGIFSGNTIYF. In DNA, the CDR3 is TGTGCCAGTAGTATTGCGGGGACAGGGATTTTCTCTGGAAACACCATATATTTT.

In its sample, this clone was seen many times. This chain connects TRBV3-1 (or the pseudogene TRBV3-2) to TRBJ2-6; 10 nucleotides line up with TRBD1. V was pared by 0 bases and J by 0 bases, with 5 bases of the junction left unmatched. In germline, CDR1 is LGHDT, CDR2 YNNKEL (reference sequence). This CDR3 is 19 amino acids long. CDR3 region: CASSQDLGTGVSGANVLTF. CDR3 sequence (DNA): TGTGCCAGCAGCCAAGATCTGGGGACAGGGGTCTCTGGGGCCAACGTCCTGACTTTC.

The chain has TRBV2 and TRBJ1-1; no definite D call. Trimming took off 6 bases at V and 3 bases at J, with 11 bases between the two ends. Germline V CDR1 and CDR2: SNHLY, FYNNEI. There are 13 residues in the CDR3. CDR3 sequence (DNA): TGTGCCAGCAGGAATACTAGAGACACTGAAGCTTTCTTT. Its translation is CASRNTRDTEAFF.

The chain links TRBV18 to TRBJ2-3; no reliable D call. The V gene's germline CDR1 is KGHSH and CDR2 LQKENI. V shed 3 bases and J shed 5 bases, with 9 bases lying between them. The CDR3 spans 13 residues. Here the CDR3 reads CASSPQVKDTQYF. CDR3 DNA sequence: TGTGCCAGCTCACCGCAGGTGAAAGATACGCAGTATTTT.

The chain combines TRBV5-1 with TRBJ2-2; 7 bases are a match to TRBD1. The CDR3 totals 15 residues. Germline V gene data show CDR1 as SGHRS and CDR2 as YFSETQ. V trimming: 4 bases; J trimming: 5 bases; junction bases outside the gene matches: 8. This CDR3 reads CASSPRDSWTGELFF. CDR3 nucleotides: TGCGCCAGCAGCCCCCGGGACAGCTGGACCGGGGAGCTGTTTTTT. The full variable domain, in which reference TRBV5-1 and TRBJ2-2 provide the parts outside the CDR3, is KAGVTQTPRYLIKTRGQQVTLSCSPISGHRSVSWYQQTPGQGLQFLFEYFSETQRNKGNFPGRFSGRQFSNSRSEMNVSTLELGDSALYLCASSPRDSWTGELFFGEGSRLTVL.

The chain is built from TRBV6-5 and TRBJ1-1; D is unclear. V was clipped by 6 bases and J by 0 bases, with 14 bases between them. This CDR3 has 15 amino acids. Per germline, CDR1 MNHEY and CDR2 SVGAGI. In DNA form, the CDR3 reads TGTGCCAGCAGCCCCCAAGGAGAGTTGAACACTGAAGCTTTCTTT. Translating gives CASSPQGELNTEAFF.